One sample yielded the 25 T cell receptor beta chains listed below, sequenced in a study of shared clonotypes between healthy human individuals. The method was immunoSEQ multiplex PCR; TCRdb's version includes in-frame clones alone and lacks a portion of them. The data show about 79,000 clones, about 61% seen once. Sequences were obtained from memory CD8+ T cells sorted from blood. The subset: CD45RO+ cells pooled with CCR7-negative TemRA cells. These receptors came from a man aged 30-40 years in good health.

This clone was seen a handful of times. This chain links TRBV5-1 with TRBJ2-7; TRBD1 aligns across 7 bases. V gave up 7 bases and J gave up 6 bases; unmatched junction bases: 13. The germline V gene has CDR1 SGHRS and CDR2 YFSETQ. This CDR3 region has 14 residues. This CDR3 is CASPRDRTRFEQYF. The CDR3 DNA is TGCGCCAGCCCCCGGGACAGAACGCGGTTCGAGCAGTACTTC.

The J gene is TRBJ2-3, the V gene TRBV6-6; D is perhaps TRBD2 (5 bases). V was cut by 2 bases and J by 6 bases, with 12 bases left in between. This CDR3 is 14 amino acids long. Per germline, CDR1 MNHNY and CDR2 SVGAGI (reference sequence). CDR3 DNA: TGTGCCAGCAGTTACAACACGGGAATGGATACGCAGTATTTT. It yields the protein CASSYNTGMDTQYF.

The chain is built from TRBV27 and TRBJ2-2; 7 bases agree with TRBD2. V trimming: 3 bases; J trimming: 4 bases; junction bases outside the gene matches: 11. Germline loops: CDR1 MNHEY, CDR2 SMNVEV (reference sequence). This CDR3 has 17 residues. CDR3 in amino acids: CASSFLSAGRGTGELFF. CDR3 nucleotide sequence: TGTGCCAGCAGTTTTCTCTCAGCGGGAAGGGGCACCGGGGAGCTGTTTTTT.

The CDR3: CASSTGTGGFQPQHF. The CDR3 nucleotides read TGTGCCAGCAGTACCGGGACAGGGGGCTTTCAGCCCCAGCATTTT. The chain has TRBV6-5 and TRBJ1-5; 12 nucleotides align to TRBD1. The germline gives CDR1 MNHEY, CDR2 SVGAGI. With V trimmed by 5 bases and J by 6 bases, 5 bases remained unmatched. The CDR3 spans 15 residues.

The CDR3 loop is CASSYSREGAGGEQYF. The CDR3 nucleotides are TGTGCCAGCAGTTACTCGAGAGAAGGGGCCGGGGGCGAGCAGTACTTC. The chain couples TRBV6-6 to TRBJ2-7; TRBD2 might be the D (6 bases). V lost 0 bases, J lost 6 bases, and 18 bases lay in between. The CDR3 has 16 amino acids. Germline V CDR1 and CDR2: MNHNY, SVGAGI (reference sequence).

V gene TRBV6-6 combines with J gene TRBJ2-7; perhaps D is TRBD1 or TRBD2 (5 bases each). V was clipped by 4 bases and J by 5 bases, with 18 bases between them. The CDR3 has 15 residues. Per germline, CDR1 MNHNY and CDR2 SVGAGI (reference sequence). This CDR3 reads CASSFGDGGPNEQYF. The DNA of the CDR3 is TGTGCCAGCAGTTTCGGGGACGGCGGTCCCAACGAGCAGTACTTC.

The chain uses TRBV11-2 and TRBJ2-7; a weak D match, TRBD1 (5 bases). V lost 4 bases to trimming and J lost 4 bases, with 17 bases between them. The germline gives CDR1 SGHAT, CDR2 FQNNGV. The CDR3 length is 15 residues. The CDR3 protein is CASSSPGQEQYEQYF. The CDR3, as DNA: TGTGCCAGCAGCTCACCTGGACAAGAACAATACGAGCAGTACTTC.

The chain carries TRBV28 and TRBJ1-2; 7 bases agree with TRBD1. V shed 3 bases and J 3 bases; nucleotides not matched to a gene: 10. The CDR3 sequence is 16 residues long. Germline values: CDR1 MDHEN, CDR2 SYDVKM. The CDR3 is CASSFAPGQSDYGYTF. The CDR3 nucleotides are TGTGCCAGCAGTTTCGCCCCGGGACAGTCGGACTATGGCTACACCTTC.

The V gene is TRBV10-2, the J gene TRBJ2-7; 11 positions match TRBD2. In germline, CDR1 is WSHSY, CDR2 SAAADI. The CDR3 spans 15 residues. With 6 bases clipped from V and 4 bases from J, the junction kept 8 bases outside the gene matches. The CDR3 bases are TGCGCCAGCAGAGTACTAGCGGGAGAGAGGTACGAGCAGTACTTC. Protein product: CASRVLAGERYEQYF.

This sequence joins TRBV25-1 and TRBJ2-5; perhaps D is TRBD1 or TRBD2 (5 bases each). This CDR3 has 13 amino acids. Trimming removed 6 bases from V and 5 bases from J, with 13 bases in between. Germline CDR1 MGHDK, CDR2 SYGVNS. CDR3 nucleotide sequence: TGTGCCAGCAGCTACCCTTGGGACGAGACCCAGTACTTC. It codes for CASSYPWDETQYF.

The J gene is TRBJ2-3, the V gene TRBV18; D uncertain. The CDR3 totals 12 residues. The V gene lost 3 bases and the J gene lost 1 base, with 2 bases spanning the gap. Per germline, CDR1 KGHSH and CDR2 LQKENI. In nucleotides, the CDR3 is TGTGCCAGCTCACCGGGCACAGATACGCAGTATTTT. This translates into CASSPGTDTQYF.

The sample holds a few counts of this clone. CDR3 amino acids: CAGPEGIFGYTF. DNA for the CDR3: TGTGCCGGACCAGAGGGGATTTTTGGCTACACCTTC. This rearrangement joins TRBV30 to TRBJ1-2, with a weak D call TRBD1 (5 bases). V was clipped by 8 bases and J by 7 bases, with 17 bases between them. In germline, CDR1 is GTSNPN, CDR2 SVGIG (reference sequence). The length of the CDR3 is 12 residues.

This CDR3 is CASSFSSGKETQYF. The CDR3 DNA reads as TGTGCCAGCAGCTTCTCCAGCGGGAAGGAGACCCAGTACTTC. The chain uses TRBV4-2 and TRBJ2-5; 7 positions match TRBD2. Germline V CDR1 and CDR2: LGHNA, YNFKEQ. V was clipped by 5 bases and J by 5 bases; unmatched bases: 8. This CDR3 contains 14 residues.

As concerns this clone: The same CDR3 can be traced to other DNA sequences in this sample. The chain links TRBV4-1 to TRBJ2-5; tentatively, D is TRBD1 or TRBD2 (6 bases each). CDR1 is MGHRA and CDR2 is YSYEKL in the germline V gene. The CDR3 runs to 16 residues. V was clipped by 0 bases and J by 0 bases, with 11 bases between them. The CDR3 DNA reads TGCGCCAGCAGCCAAGAGGGGGGCAGAGACCAAGAGACCCAGTACTTC. Amino acid sequence: CASSQEGGRDQETQYF.

This clone appeared once. The chain combines TRBV5-4 with TRBJ2-7; TRBD1 or TRBD2 may be the D gene (5 bases each). CDR1 is SGHNT and CDR2 is YYREEE in the germline V gene (reference sequence). The CDR3 totals 14 residues. V lost 4 bases and J lost 0, with 11 bases in between. The CDR3 region is CASSPGPSSYEQYF. CDR3 sequence (DNA): TGTGCCAGCAGCCCGGGACCGTCCTCCTACGAGCAGTACTTC.

In its sample, this clone was seen once. The gene calls are TRBV7-2 and TRBJ2-5, with 7 bases fitting TRBD2. Germline V gives CDR1 SGHTA, CDR2 FQGNSA. Unmatched junction bases numbered 4, after V lost 0 bases and J lost 3 bases. This CDR3 spans 15 amino acids. Here the CDR3 DNA reads TGTGCCAGCAGCTTAGCGCTCCTAGCGGAAGAGACCCAGTACTTC. Translated: CASSLALLAEETQYF.

The V gene is TRBV5-1, the J gene TRBJ2-2, with TRBD2 matching 8 bases. J lost 5 bases, V lost 4 bases, and 4 bases had no gene match. Germline V gene lookup returns CDR1 SGHRS and CDR2 YFSETQ. The length of the CDR3 is 14 residues. CDR3: CASSVVAGTGELFF. CDR3 bases: TGCGCCAGCAGCGTGGTAGCGGGAACCGGGGAGCTGTTTTTT.

The chain uses TRBV6-1 and TRBJ1-2, with D unresolved. Germline CDR1 reads MNHNS; CDR2 reads SASEGT. The CDR3 sequence is 11 residues long. Trimming removed 4 bases from V and 1 base from J, with 1 base in between. In nucleotides, the CDR3 is TGTGCCAGCAGTGTTAACTATGGCTACACCTTC. It encodes CASSVNYGYTF.

As regards this clone: In the same sample, other DNA sequences code for this CDR3. The chain is built from TRBV9 and TRBJ2-1; 11 bases match TRBD2. The CDR3 has 16 amino acids. After removal of 0 bases from V and 7 bases from J, the junction contained 6 bases not matched to a gene. The germline V gene encodes CDR1 SGDLS and CDR2 YYNGEE. The CDR3 sequence: CASSVEGLAGTNEQFF. In nucleotides, the CDR3 is TGTGCCAGCAGCGTAGAAGGACTAGCGGGCACGAATGAGCAGTTCTTC.

The CDR3 sequence: CASSPPQGVVTEAFF. The CDR3 coding sequence is TGTGCCAGCAGCCCACCACAGGGGGTAGTGACTGAAGCTTTCTTT. This chain joins TRBV7-9 and TRBJ1-1, with 8 bases lining up with TRBD1. Trimming at V came to 5 bases and at J to 5 bases, leaving 10 bases not matched to a gene. CDR1 is SEHNR, CDR2 FQNEAQ, per germline (reference sequence). The CDR3 spans 15 residues.

This clone was observed many times. This chain uses TRBV27 with TRBJ2-7; D is unclear. Trimming took 2 bases from V and 2 from J, leaving 10 bases between them. The CDR3 contains 14 residues. The V gene's germline CDR1 is MNHEY and CDR2 SMNVEV (reference sequence). The chain's CDR3 is CASSLPTRAYEQYF. The CDR3 DNA reads TGTGCCAGCAGTTTACCGACCAGAGCCTACGAGCAGTACTTC.

This chain links TRBV6-5 with TRBJ2-7; possible D gene TRBD2, 5 bases. The germline V and J ends were trimmed by 2 bases and 0 bases, with 8 bases remaining between them. This CDR3 region has 14 residues. Per the germline V gene, CDR1 is MNHEY and CDR2 is SVGAGI. CDR3 amino acids: CASSYAGGSYEQYF. In nucleotides, the CDR3 is TGTGCCAGCAGTTACGCGGGCGGCTCCTACGAGCAGTACTTC.

The J gene is TRBJ2-3, the V gene TRBV14, with D uncertain. The CDR3 totals 13 residues. Germline CDR1 and CDR2: SGHDN and FVKESK. Deletions cut 0 bases from V and 3 bases from J, with 4 bases between. CDR3 sequence reads: CASSQDDTDTQYF. Written as DNA, the CDR3 is TGTGCCAGCAGCCAAGATGATACAGATACGCAGTATTTT.

This chain links TRBV6-6 with TRBJ2-5, with D possibly matching TRBD1 (5 bases). The CDR3 runs 16 residues. CDR1 and CDR2 (germline): MNHNY, SVGAGI (reference sequence). The ends were cut back, 11 bases at V and 4 bases at J, with 26 bases in the middle. The chain's CDR3 is CARPDSSMWVVETQYF. For the CDR3, the DNA is TGTGCCCGACCAGACAGCTCCATGTGGGTGGTAGAGACCCAGTACTTC.

V usage is TRBV10-2 and J usage is TRBJ2-2; D gene uncertain. V was cut by 2 bases and J by 6 bases, with 4 bases left in between. The CDR3 consists of 12 residues. The V gene's germline CDR1 is WSHSY and CDR2 SAAADI. DNA for the CDR3: TGCGCCAGCAGTGAGGAGGCCGGGGAGCTGTTTTTT. It specifies CASSEEAGELFF.